Described below is a single TCR beta chain sequence and its context. In its sample, this clone was seen a few times. Its antigen is unknown. No base qualities exist here, and no much larger clone lies one base off it. Whole blood was collected in K2EDTA tubes by collaborating institutions according to the institutions' own protocols. For TCRbeta analysis, collaborator samples were shipped as frozen whole blood, as isolated PBMCs, or as DNA extracted from either sample type. The CDR3, cysteine through phenylalanine, is 13 amino acids long. CDR3 DNA only is kept here, 39 bases in frame from base 1. Trimming takes 2 bases from V and 6 bases from J, and the germline ends sit 8 bases apart. Sequences MNHEY (CDR1) and SVGAGI (CDR2) are obtained from the germline V gene. TCRbeta CDR3 regions were amplified from genomic DNA by means of the immunoSEQ Assay, a bias-controlled multiplex PCR. The paper's processing steps were these. The number of nucleated cells in each sample was estimated from the amplification of reference gene primers within the assay. Sequence reads were collapsed and filtered to measure the absolute abundance of every unique TCRbeta CDR3 rearrangement. For each sample, productive Simpson clonality was calculated as the square root of Simpson's diversity index over productive rearrangements. Drawn from immuneACCESS, this table holds only the in-frame rearrangements with V and J called that TCRdb kept. Clones are partly lost; checked studies trace under half to an unresolved V gene and leave the rest unexplained. V, J and clone size are taken as reported in that table, and D and trimming were inferred from the DNA itself. In this sample the table shows 150,000 to 200,000 clones, about 83% of which occur a single time. Clones ranked in the top ten supply approximately 1.5% of the sample.

The data were obtained in a study of blood T cell repertoires in COVID-19 (dated by TCRdb to 2018 to 2021). Background for the entire study: The collaborator samples originated in the United States, Italy and Spain and spanned the acute and convalescent phases of COVID-19. The material from the prospective study consisted of cDNA or gDNA derived from T cells, B-cell-depleted T cells, or PBMCs. Subjects who had been exposed to COVID-19, were actively infected with it, or had recovered from it provided the deeply sampled blood TCRbeta repertoires that made up the dataset. The repertoires were released in a freely available public database intended as a resource for research on the immune response to SARS-CoV-2. The samples were drawn from the first 160 participants of the ongoing ImmuneRACE study and from about 1,200 subjects provided by 6 global collaborators. A de-identified subject ID, COVID-19 status, age in years and sex were almost always included in the sample metadata. Where available, HLA class I and class II types were taken from metadata supplied by the sample provider and were not determined by assay-based typing.

Results and caveats for the whole study, not just this receptor: The quantity of clinical and demographic metadata differed by source and by participant and was supplied without curation.

What was sequenced was peripheral blood. This clonotype originated in a human donor in a cohort sampled during active COVID-19. This chain joins TRBV6-5 to TRBJ2-1; 6 matching bases give a weak D call of TRBD1. DNA sequence: TGTGCCAGCAGTTACACGGACAGCAATGAGCAGTTCTTC. Protein translation: CASSYTDSNEQFF.